The 24 T cell receptor beta chains reported below all come from one sample, sequenced in a study of blood T cells in healthy people across ages (dated by TCRdb to between 2014 and 2017). Receptor amplification or capture employed 5' RACE. Sequencing instrument: Illumina HiSeq 2500. A second PCR of 7 to 11 cycles was performed with a sample-barcoded 5' primer and a J-beta primer mix. TCRdb ran its own pipeline on the public reads, namely fastp trimming at Q25 and MiXCR clone calling, and kept in-frame beta chains. Each record represents a unique CDR3 protein, reported with the most common genes and DNA among its rows. The sample has some 1.4 million distinct CDR3 sequences on record, 42% of them singletons. 6.5% to 10% of the sample is held by the ten biggest clonotypes. The sequencing sample was made of blood. Receptor source: a woman aged 18-29 years in good health.

The chain has TRBV12-3 or TRBV12-4 and TRBJ1-2; D ambiguous. CDR3 length: 17 residues. Trimming cost V 1 base and J 3 bases, with 18 bases left between them. Written as DNA, the CDR3 is TGTGCCAGCAGTTTAGTTGAAAGGTGGGAGCCCCACTATGGCTACACCTTC. Its protein product is CASSLVERWEPHYGYTF.

This clonotype has a single count. The chain recombines TRBV6-1 with TRBJ2-3; either TRBD1 or TRBD2 may supply D (5 bases each). The CDR3 is made up of 16 amino acids. Trimming cost V 2 bases and J 2 bases, with 14 bases left between them. Per the germline V gene, CDR1 is MNHNS and CDR2 is SASEGT. The CDR3 here is CASSELGAAPTDTQYF. DNA of the CDR3: TGTGCCAGCAGTGAACTCGGGGCCGCCCCCACAGATACGCAGTATTTT.

This clonotype occurred a few times. The chain uses TRBV4-1 and TRBJ2-7; maybe TRBD1 (6 bases). Germline CDR1 is MGHRA and CDR2 is YSYEKL. The ends were cut back, 1 base at V and 0 bases at J, with 13 bases in the middle. This CDR3 is 16 amino acids long. The CDR3 protein is CASSQVEGQASYEQYF. The CDR3, as DNA: TGCGCCAGCAGCCAAGTTGAGGGACAAGCCTCCTACGAGCAGTACTTC.

The chain is built from TRBV12-3 or TRBV12-4 and TRBJ2-7, with 7 positions matching TRBD1. The CDR3 runs 14 residues. V shed 3 bases, J shed 4 bases, and the junction held 6 bases outside the gene matches. The chain's CDR3 is CASSFRGGLYEQYF. In DNA form, the CDR3 reads TGTGCCAGCAGTTTCCGAGGGGGCTTGTACGAGCAGTACTTC.

The CDR3 DNA reads TGCGCCAACCAAAGTGATCGGGCCACAGATACGCAGTATTTT. Encoded protein: CANQSDRATDTQYF. The rearrangement links TRBV5-1 to TRBJ2-3; no clear D. The germline V gene encodes CDR1 SGHRS and CDR2 YFSETQ. The CDR3 length is 14 residues. Trimming stripped 9 bases from V and 2 bases from J, with 16 bases between.

The chain uses TRBV7-9 and TRBJ2-5; D might be TRBD2 (5 bases). The length of the CDR3 is 15 residues. The germline V gene has CDR1 SEHNR and CDR2 FQNEAQ (reference sequence). Trimming left V 0 bases short and J 11 bases short, with 19 bases between. As DNA, the CDR3 is TGTGCCAGCAGCTTAGCCGCTGCGGGCCATCCGGAGCAGTACTTC. It translates to CASSLAAAGHPEQYF.

The chain links TRBV29-1 to TRBJ2-1; the match to TRBD2 covers 8 bases. CDR1 and CDR2 (germline): SQVTM, ANQGSEA. The CDR3 is 14 amino acids. The J segment lost 5 bases and the V segment lost 6 bases, leaving 9 bases of the junction unmatched. The CDR3 DNA follows: TGCAGCGTCGGGCGGGGGGCGCCCCACAATGAGCAGTTCTTC. As protein: CSVGRGAPHNEQFF.

This clonotype was picked up a small number of times. This chain uses TRBV7-6 with TRBJ2-3, with 8 bases aligning to TRBD2. V shed 6 bases and J 4 bases; nucleotides not matched to a gene: 9. Germline V gives CDR1 SGHVS, CDR2 FNYEAQ. CDR3 length: 15 amino acids. The DNA of the CDR3 is TGTGCCAGCAGTCTCCGGACTAGCCGGGCAGATACGCAGTATTTT. Translation gives CASSLRTSRADTQYF.

This clonotype has a handful of counts. V is TRBV20-1 and J is TRBJ2-5; weak D call: TRBD2 (6 bases). Trimming shortened V by 6 bases and J by 8 bases, and 16 bases separated the two germline ends. There are 12 residues in the CDR3. In germline, CDR1 is DFQATT, CDR2 SNEGSKA (reference sequence). The CDR3 nucleotides read TGCAGTGCGACGTCGCAGGGAGGAACCCAGTACTTC. It codes for CSATSQGGTQYF.

This clonotype came up once. The chain has TRBV6-1 and TRBJ2-5; D is ambiguous. The CDR3 length is 11 residues. Germline V gives CDR1 MNHNS, CDR2 SASEGT. Trimming stripped 8 bases from V and 5 bases from J, with 9 bases between. CDR3 nucleotide sequence: TGTGCCAGCCCCCGAGCGGAGACCCAGTACTTC. It encodes CASPRAETQYF.

This clonotype occurred a few times. The chain employs TRBV7-2 and TRBJ2-2, with TRBD2 matching over 12 bases. The trim removed 0 bases at V and 4 bases at J, leaving 0 bases unmatched. CDR3 length equals 16 residues. The germline V gene has CDR1 SGHTA and CDR2 FQGNSA. The CDR3 region is CASSLALAGGTGELFF. The DNA for the CDR3 is TGTGCCAGCAGCTTAGCACTAGCGGGAGGCACCGGGGAGCTGTTTTTT.

The chain recombines TRBV20-1 with TRBJ2-1, with 8 nucleotides matching TRBD2. In germline, CDR1 is DFQATT, CDR2 SNEGSKA (reference sequence). There are 16 residues in the CDR3. The V gene end was trimmed by 0 bases and the J gene end by 4 bases; junction bases not matched to a gene: 8. CDR3 sequence: CSARDDGAGAYNEQFF. CDR3 DNA sequence: TGCAGTGCTAGAGACGACGGAGCGGGGGCTTACAATGAGCAGTTCTTC.

The gene calls are TRBV27 and TRBJ2-1; D tentatively reads TRBD1 or TRBD2 (6 bases each). Trimming took 2 bases from V and 7 from J, leaving 12 bases between them. The length of the CDR3 is 14 residues. Germline lookup yields CDR1 MNHEY and CDR2 SMNVEV (reference sequence). The CDR3 region has the DNA TGTGCCAGCAGTTTAGATCCGGGGGCTAATGAGCAGTTCTTC. Translating gives CASSLDPGANEQFF.

The gene calls are TRBV25-1 and TRBJ2-3; D is undetermined. V lost 5 bases, J lost 0 bases, and 9 bases lay in between. Per the germline V gene, CDR1 is MGHDK and CDR2 is SYGVNS. The CDR3 totals 14 residues. The CDR3 DNA reads as TGTGCCAGCAGTCCTAGATCTAGCACAGATACGCAGTATTTT. Its translation is CASSPRSSTDTQYF.

Only a few counts were recorded for this clonotype. This rearrangement joins TRBV7-8 to TRBJ1-6; 10 positions agree with TRBD1. The ends lost 4 bases at V and 8 bases at J; junction bases unmatched: 2. The length of the CDR3 is 14 residues. The germline gives CDR1 SGHVS, CDR2 FQNEAQ. DNA of the CDR3: TGTGCCAGCAGCTCGGGACAGGGGTATTCACCCCTCCACTTT. It yields the protein CASSSGQGYSPLHF.

The chain carries TRBV12-3 or TRBV12-4 and TRBJ1-2; unclear D gene. The V end lost 1 base, the J end lost 8 bases, and 8 bases lay between the germline ends. The CDR3 contains 12 residues. CDR3: CASSLGRAGYTF. The CDR3 DNA follows: TGTGCCAGCAGTTTAGGCAGAGCCGGCTACACCTTC.

The rearrangement links TRBV2 to TRBJ1-1; tentatively, D is TRBD1 (5 bases). V dropped 7 bases and J dropped 1 base, with 7 bases sitting between them. The CDR3 runs to 12 residues. Germline CDR1 and CDR2: SNHLY and FYNNEI. The CDR3 nucleotides are TGTGCCAGCAACCAGGGGAACACTGAAGCTTTCTTT. This encodes CASNQGNTEAFF.

The genes are TRBV19 and TRBJ2-5; TRBD2 is a possible D gene (6 bases). Germline V gene lookup returns CDR1 LNHDA and CDR2 SQIVND (reference sequence). V lost 1 base to trimming and J lost 11 bases, with 14 bases between them. CDR3 length equals 13 residues. The CDR3 is CASSIVGGNEQYF. The CDR3 DNA sequence: TGTGCCAGTAGTATAGTGGGCGGGAATGAGCAGTACTTC.

V and J are TRBV29-1 and TRBJ2-1; D uncertain. Germline CDR1 SQVTM, CDR2 ANQGSEA. This CDR3 spans 14 amino acids. Trimming removed 7 bases from V and 5 bases from J, with 18 bases in between. CDR3 coding DNA: TGCAGCGCCTATAGTGACCTAGGGCACAATGAGCAGTTCTTC. Translation: CSAYSDLGHNEQFF.

This clonotype was seen only a few times. The chain has TRBV9 and TRBJ2-1; 9 bases map to TRBD1. Looked up from germline, CDR1 is SGDLS and CDR2 is YYNGEE. The CDR3 length is 15 residues. With V trimmed by 3 bases and J by 5 bases, 6 bases remained unmatched. DNA for the CDR3: TGTGCCAGCAGCGCGTCGGGACAGGGTCACAATGAGCAGTTCTTC. It codes for CASSASGQGHNEQFF.

The CDR3 is CASSPSRGRANEQFF. The CDR3 nucleotides read TGTGCCAGCAGCCCGTCGAGGGGCAGGGCCAATGAGCAGTTCTTC. J is TRBJ2-1 and V is TRBV3-1, with D perhaps TRBD1 or TRBD2 (5 bases each). V lost 4 bases and J 6 bases, leaving 16 bases between the germline ends. Germline lookup yields CDR1 LGHDT and CDR2 YNNKEL (reference sequence). This CDR3 spans 15 amino acids.

The chain links TRBV3-1 to TRBJ1-4; maybe TRBD1 (6 bases). V gave up 2 bases and J gave up 10 bases, with 23 bases separating them. CDR1 LGHDT and CDR2 YNNKEL come from the germline V gene (reference sequence). The CDR3 runs to 17 residues. CDR3 residues: CASSQSPVGRGLAKLFF. CDR3 bases: TGTGCCAGCAGCCAAAGCCCGGTTGGCAGGGGTTTGGCAAAACTGTTTTTT.

The rearrangement uses TRBV10-3 and TRBJ2-5; D may be TRBD1 or TRBD2 (6 bases each). The DNA end lines up better with TRBJ2-7; the J call may be wrong. Germline V gives CDR1 ENHRY, CDR2 SYGVKD. The CDR3 extends over 17 amino acids. The CDR3 nucleotides are TGTGCCATCAGTGACCTTGACGGCGGGACACAAGGCGGCGAGCAGTACTTC. This encodes CAISDLDGGTQGGEQYF.

The chain has TRBV28 and TRBJ2-7; 10 bases line up with TRBD1. V shed 5 bases, J shed 4 bases, and the junction held 8 bases outside the gene matches. This CDR3 is built from 15 residues. Germline V gives CDR1 MDHEN, CDR2 SYDVKM. Written as DNA, the CDR3 is TGTGCCAGCAGTACGCCGGGACAGGGGCAGTACGAGCAGTACTTC. This translates into CASSTPGQGQYEQYF.